The sequence of this T cell receptor (beta chain) was determined in a study of T cells expressing NK-cell markers. As for the study in general: Sorted T-cell subsets CD3+CD56+NKG2C+, CD3+CD56+NKG2C- and CD3+CD56-NKG2C+ were TCR beta-sequenced.

Regarding this clonotype: What it recognizes is unknown.

The CDR3 runs 15 residues. CDR1 is SGHRS, CDR2 YFSETQ, per germline. TCRdb re-analyzed the 5' RACE reads; it lists each CDR3 protein once, without DNA. The sample has some 300,000 distinct CDR3 sequences; the top ten hold about 0.4%. General study findings and limits: Uncertainty persisted over the HCMV specificity of expanded NKG2C+ T cell clones. Top CD8+ clonotypes included the dominant CD3+CD56+NKG2C+ clonotypes in 5 or 6 donors.

The source material was blood T cells: a sorted CD56 or NKG2C T cell subset, CD4+ or CD8+ T cells, or bulk PBMC T cells (not recorded which). The chain uses TRBV5-1 and TRBJ2-6; TCRdb's D call of TRBD1 is untestable without DNA. The TCR originated in a man aged 18 to 30 in good health. The chain's CDR3 is CASRTGGSGANVLTF.